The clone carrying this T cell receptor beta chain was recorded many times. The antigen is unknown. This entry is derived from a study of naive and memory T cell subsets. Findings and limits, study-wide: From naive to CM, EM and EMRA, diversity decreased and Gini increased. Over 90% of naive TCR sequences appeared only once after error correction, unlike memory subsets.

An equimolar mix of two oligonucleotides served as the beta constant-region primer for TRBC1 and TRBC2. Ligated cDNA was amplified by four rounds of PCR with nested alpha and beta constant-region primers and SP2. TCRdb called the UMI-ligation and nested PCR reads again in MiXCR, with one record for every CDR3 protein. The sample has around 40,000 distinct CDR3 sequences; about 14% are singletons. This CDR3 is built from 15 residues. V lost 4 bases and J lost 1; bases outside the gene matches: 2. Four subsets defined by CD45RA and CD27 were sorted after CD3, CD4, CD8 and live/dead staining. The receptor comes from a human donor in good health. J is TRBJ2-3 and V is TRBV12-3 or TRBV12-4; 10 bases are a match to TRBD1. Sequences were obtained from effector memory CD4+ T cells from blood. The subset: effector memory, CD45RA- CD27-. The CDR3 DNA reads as TGTGCCAGCAGTTCGGGGACAGGGGGCACAGATACGCAGTATTTT. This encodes CASSSGTGGTDTQYF.